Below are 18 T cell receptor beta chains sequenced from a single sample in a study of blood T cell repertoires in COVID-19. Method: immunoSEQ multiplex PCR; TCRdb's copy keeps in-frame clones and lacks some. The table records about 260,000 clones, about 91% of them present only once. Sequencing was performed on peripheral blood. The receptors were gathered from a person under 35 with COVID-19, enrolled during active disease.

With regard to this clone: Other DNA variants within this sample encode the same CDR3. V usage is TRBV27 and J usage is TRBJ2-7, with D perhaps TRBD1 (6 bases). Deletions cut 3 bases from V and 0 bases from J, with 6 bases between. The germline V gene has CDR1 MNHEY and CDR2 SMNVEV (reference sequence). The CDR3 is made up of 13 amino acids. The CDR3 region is CASSLDSSYEQYF. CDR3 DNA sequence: TGTGCCAGCAGTTTGGACAGCTCCTACGAGCAGTACTTC.

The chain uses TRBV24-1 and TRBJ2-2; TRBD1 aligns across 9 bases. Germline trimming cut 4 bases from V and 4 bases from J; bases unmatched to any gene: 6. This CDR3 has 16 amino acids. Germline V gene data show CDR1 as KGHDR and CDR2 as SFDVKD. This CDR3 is CATSEPDRGGTGELFF. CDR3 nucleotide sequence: TGTGCCACCAGTGAACCGGACAGGGGAGGCACCGGGGAGCTGTTTTTT.

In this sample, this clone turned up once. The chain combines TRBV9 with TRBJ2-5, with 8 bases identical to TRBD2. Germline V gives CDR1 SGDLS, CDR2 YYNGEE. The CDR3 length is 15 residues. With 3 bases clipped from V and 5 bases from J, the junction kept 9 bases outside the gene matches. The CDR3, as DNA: TGTGCCAGCAGCGCCAGCGGGAGTTCAGGGGAGACCCAGTACTTC. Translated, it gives CASSASGSSGETQYF.

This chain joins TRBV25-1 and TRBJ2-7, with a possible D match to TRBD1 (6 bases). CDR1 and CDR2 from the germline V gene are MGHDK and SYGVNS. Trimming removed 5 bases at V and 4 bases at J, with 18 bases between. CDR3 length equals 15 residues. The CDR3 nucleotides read TGTGCCAGCAGTCTCACGAGGGGGACCTCATACGAGCAGTACTTC. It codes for CASSLTRGTSYEQYF.

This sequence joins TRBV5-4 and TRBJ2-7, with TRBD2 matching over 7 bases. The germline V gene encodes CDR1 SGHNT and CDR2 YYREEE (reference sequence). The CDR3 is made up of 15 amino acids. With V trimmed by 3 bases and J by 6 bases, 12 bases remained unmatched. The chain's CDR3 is CASSSYQRDTGEQYF. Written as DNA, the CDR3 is TGTGCCAGCAGCTCCTACCAGCGGGATACAGGCGAGCAGTACTTC.

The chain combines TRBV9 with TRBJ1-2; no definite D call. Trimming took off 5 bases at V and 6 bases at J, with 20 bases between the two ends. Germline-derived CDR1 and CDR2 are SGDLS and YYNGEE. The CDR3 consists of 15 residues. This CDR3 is CASSVQAVGGDGYTF. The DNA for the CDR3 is TGTGCCAGCAGTGTCCAAGCCGTAGGTGGAGATGGCTACACCTTC.

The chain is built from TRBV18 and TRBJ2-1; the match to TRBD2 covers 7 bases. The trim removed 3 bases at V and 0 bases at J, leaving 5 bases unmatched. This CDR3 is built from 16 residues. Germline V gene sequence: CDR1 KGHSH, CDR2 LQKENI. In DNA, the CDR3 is TGTGCCAGCTCACCGGGCGGGAGCCGCTCCTACAATGAGCAGTTCTTC. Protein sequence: CASSPGGSRSYNEQFF.

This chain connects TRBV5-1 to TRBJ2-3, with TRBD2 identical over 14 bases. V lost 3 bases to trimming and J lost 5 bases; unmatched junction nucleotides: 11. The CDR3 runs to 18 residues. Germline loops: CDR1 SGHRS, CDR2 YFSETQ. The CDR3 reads CASSSRLAGGLGKDTQYF. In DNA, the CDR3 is TGCGCCAGCAGCTCGCGACTAGCGGGAGGGCTCGGGAAAGATACGCAGTATTTT.

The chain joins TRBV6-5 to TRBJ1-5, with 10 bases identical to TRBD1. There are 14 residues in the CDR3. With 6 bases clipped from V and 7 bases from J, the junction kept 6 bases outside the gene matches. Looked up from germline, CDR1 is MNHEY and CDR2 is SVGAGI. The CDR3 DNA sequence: TGTGCCAGCAGCCCGACAGGGGGCGACCAGCCCCAGCATTTT. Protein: CASSPTGGDQPQHF.

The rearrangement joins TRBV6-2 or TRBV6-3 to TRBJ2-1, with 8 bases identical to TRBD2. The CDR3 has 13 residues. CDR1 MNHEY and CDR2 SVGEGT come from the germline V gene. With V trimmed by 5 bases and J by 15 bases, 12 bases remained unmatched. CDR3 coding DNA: TGTGCCAGCAGTCAAGCCCCCGCGGGAGGTCTGTTCTTC. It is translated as CASSQAPAGGLFF.

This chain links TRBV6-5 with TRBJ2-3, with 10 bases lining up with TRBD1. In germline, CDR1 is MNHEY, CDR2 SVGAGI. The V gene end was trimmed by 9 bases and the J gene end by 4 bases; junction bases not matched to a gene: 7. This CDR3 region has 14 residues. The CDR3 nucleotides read TGTGCCAGTGAGCCGGGACAGGGGCCAGATACGCAGTATTTT. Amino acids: CASEPGQGPDTQYF.

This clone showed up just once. The chain's CDR3 is CASSSQGYEQYF. The CDR3 nucleotides read TGTGCCAGCAGCTCACAGGGATACGAGCAGTACTTC. This rearrangement joins TRBV5-6 to TRBJ2-7; D may be TRBD1 (6 bases). The CDR3 runs 12 residues. The V end lost 3 bases, the J end lost 4 bases, and 8 bases lay between the germline ends. Germline V lookup: CDR1 SGHDT, CDR2 YYEEEE.

The CDR3 loop reads CASSYGTGRQPQHF. CDR3 sequence (DNA): TGTGCCAGCAGTTACGGGACAGGGAGACAGCCCCAGCATTTT. This chain connects TRBV6-2 or TRBV6-3 to TRBJ1-5; 9 bases agree with TRBD1. Germline CDR1 and CDR2: MNHEY and SVGEGT. This CDR3 contains 14 residues. V shed 2 bases and J 7 bases; nucleotides not matched to a gene: 3.

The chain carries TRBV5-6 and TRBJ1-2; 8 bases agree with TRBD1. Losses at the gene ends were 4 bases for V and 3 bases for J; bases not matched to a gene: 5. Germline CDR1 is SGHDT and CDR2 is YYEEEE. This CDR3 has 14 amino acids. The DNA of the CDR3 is TGTGCCAGCAGCGGACAGGGTCGGTACTATGGCTACACCTTC. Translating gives CASSGQGRYYGYTF.

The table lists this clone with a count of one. CDR3 residues: CATSDPTEPYSGSSYNEQFF. CDR3 nucleotide sequence: TGTGCCACCAGTGATCCGACCGAACCCTATAGCGGGAGCTCCTACAATGAGCAGTTCTTC. The chain recombines TRBV24-1 with TRBJ2-1; TRBD2 matches at 9 bases. CDR1 and CDR2 (germline): KGHDR, SFDVKD. J lost 0 bases, V lost 3 bases, and 14 bases had no gene match. There are 20 residues in the CDR3.

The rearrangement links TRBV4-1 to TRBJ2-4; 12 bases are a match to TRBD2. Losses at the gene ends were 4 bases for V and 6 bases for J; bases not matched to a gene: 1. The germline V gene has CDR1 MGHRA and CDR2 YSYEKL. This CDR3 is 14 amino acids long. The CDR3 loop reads CASSPGLAGNIQYF. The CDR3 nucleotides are TGCGCCAGCAGCCCGGGACTAGCGGGAAACATTCAGTACTTC.

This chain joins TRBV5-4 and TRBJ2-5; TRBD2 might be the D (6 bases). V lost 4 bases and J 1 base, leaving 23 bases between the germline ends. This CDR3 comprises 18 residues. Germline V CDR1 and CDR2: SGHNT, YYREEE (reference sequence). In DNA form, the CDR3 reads TGTGCCAGCAGCCTAAAGACCCGGGACTCACAACGCCAAGAGACCCAGTACTTC. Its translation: CASSLKTRDSQRQETQYF. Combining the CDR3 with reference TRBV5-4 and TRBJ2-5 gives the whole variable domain ETGVTQSPTHLIKTRGQQVTLRCSSQSGHNTVSWYQQALGQGPQFIFQYYREEENGRGNFPPRFSGLQFPNYSSELNVNALELDDSALYLCASSLKTRDSQRQETQYFGPGTRLLVL.

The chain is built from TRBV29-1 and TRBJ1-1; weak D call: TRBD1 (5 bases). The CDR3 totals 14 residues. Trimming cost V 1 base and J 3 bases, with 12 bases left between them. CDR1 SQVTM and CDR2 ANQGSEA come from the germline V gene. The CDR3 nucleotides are TGCAGCGTTGAAGGAGGGGAGGGAGACACTGAAGCTTTCTTT. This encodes CSVEGGEGDTEAFF.